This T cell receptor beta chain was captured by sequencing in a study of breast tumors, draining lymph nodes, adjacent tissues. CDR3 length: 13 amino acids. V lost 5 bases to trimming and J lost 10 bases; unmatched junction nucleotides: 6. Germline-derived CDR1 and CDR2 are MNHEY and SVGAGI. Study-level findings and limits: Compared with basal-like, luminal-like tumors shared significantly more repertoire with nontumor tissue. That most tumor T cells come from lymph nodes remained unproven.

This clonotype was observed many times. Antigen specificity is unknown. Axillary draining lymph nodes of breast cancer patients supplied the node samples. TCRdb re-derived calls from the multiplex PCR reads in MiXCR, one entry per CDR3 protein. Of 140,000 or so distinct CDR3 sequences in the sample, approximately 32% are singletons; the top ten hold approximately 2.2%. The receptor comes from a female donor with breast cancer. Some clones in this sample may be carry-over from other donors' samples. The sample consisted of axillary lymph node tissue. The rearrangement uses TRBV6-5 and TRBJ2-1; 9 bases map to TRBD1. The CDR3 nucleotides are TGTGCCAGCAGTCAGGACAGGGGATGGGAGCAGTTCTTC. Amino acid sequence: CASSQDRGWEQFF.